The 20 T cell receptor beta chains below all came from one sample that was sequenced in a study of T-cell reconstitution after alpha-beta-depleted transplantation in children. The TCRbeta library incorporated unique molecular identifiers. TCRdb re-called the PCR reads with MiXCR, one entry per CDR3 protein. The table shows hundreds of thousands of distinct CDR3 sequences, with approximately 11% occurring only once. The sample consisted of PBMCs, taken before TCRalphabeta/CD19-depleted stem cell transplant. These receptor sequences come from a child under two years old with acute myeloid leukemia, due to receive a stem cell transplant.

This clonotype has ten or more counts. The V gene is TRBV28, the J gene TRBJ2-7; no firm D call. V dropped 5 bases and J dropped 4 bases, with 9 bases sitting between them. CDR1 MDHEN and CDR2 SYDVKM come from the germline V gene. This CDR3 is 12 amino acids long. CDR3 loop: CASSPPQYEQYF. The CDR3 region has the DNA TGTGCCAGCAGTCCCCCCCAGTACGAGCAGTACTTC.

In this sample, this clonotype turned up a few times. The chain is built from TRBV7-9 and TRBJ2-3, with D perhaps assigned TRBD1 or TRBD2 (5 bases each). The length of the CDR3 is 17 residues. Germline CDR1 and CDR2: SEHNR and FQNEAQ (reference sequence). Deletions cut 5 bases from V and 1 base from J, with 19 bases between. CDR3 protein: CASSSSDRPRGTDTQYF. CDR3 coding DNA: TGTGCCAGCAGCAGTTCAGACAGACCGCGGGGCACAGATACGCAGTATTTT.

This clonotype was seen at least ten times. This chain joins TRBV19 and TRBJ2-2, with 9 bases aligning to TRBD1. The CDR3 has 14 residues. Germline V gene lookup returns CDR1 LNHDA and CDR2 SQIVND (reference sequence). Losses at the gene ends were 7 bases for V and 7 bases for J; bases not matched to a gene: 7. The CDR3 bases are TGTGCCAGTAACCCGGGACAGGGCAGCGGGGAGCTGTTTTTT. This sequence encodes CASNPGQGSGELFF. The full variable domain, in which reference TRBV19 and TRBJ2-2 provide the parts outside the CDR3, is DGGITQSPKYLFRKEGQNVTLSCEQNLNHDAMYWYRQDPGQGLRLIYYSQIVNDFQKGDIAEGYSVSREKKESFPLTVTSAQKNPTAFYLCASNPGQGSGELFFGEGSRLTVL.

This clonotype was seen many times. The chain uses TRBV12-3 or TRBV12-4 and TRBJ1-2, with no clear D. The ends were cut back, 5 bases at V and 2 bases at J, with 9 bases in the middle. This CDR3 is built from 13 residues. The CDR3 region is CASSHAGNYGYTF. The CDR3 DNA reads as TGTGCCAGCAGTCACGCGGGGAACTATGGCTACACCTTC.

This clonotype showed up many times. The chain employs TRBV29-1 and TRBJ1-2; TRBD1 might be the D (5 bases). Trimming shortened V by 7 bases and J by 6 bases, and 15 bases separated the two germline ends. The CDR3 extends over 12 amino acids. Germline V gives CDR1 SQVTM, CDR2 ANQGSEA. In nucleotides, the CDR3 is TGCAGCGGAGAGGGACTTAGGGATGGCTACACCTTC. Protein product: CSGEGLRDGYTF.

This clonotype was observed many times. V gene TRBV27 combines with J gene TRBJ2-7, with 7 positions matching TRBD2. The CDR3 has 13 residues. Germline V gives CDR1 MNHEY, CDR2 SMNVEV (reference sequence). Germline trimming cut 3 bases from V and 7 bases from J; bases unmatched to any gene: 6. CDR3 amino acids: CASSFIEGGEQYF. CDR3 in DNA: TGTGCCAGCAGTTTCATAGAGGGAGGGGAGCAGTACTTC.

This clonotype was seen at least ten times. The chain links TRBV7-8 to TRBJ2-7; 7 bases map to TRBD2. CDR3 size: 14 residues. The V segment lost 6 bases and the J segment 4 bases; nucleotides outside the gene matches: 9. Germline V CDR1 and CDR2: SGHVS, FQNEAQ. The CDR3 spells CASSPRLAKYEQYF. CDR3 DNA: TGTGCCAGCAGTCCAAGACTAGCAAAGTACGAGCAGTACTTC.

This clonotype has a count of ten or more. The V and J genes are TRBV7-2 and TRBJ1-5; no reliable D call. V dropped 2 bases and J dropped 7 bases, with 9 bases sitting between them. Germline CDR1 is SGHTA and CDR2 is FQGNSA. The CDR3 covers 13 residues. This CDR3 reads CASSLSSVQPQHF. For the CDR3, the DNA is TGTGCCAGCAGCTTATCCAGCGTCCAGCCCCAGCATTTT.

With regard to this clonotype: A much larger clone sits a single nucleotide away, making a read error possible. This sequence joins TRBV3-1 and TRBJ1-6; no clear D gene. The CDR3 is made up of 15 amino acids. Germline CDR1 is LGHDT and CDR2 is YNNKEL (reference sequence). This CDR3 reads CASSHNDRINSSLHF. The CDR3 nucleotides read TGTGCCAGCAGCCACAATGATCGGATTAATTCATCCCTCCACTTT.

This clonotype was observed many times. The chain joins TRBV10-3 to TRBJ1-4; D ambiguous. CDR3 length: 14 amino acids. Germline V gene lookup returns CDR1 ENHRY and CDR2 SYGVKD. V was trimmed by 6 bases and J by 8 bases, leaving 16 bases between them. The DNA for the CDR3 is TGTGCCATCAGCTCCGGGAGGGAGGGAGAAAAACTGTTTTTT. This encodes CAISSGREGEKLFF.

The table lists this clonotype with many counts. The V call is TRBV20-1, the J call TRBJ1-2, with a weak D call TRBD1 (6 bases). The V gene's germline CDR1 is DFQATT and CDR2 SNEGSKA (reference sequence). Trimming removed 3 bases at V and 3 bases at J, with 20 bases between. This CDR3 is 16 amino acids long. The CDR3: CSASGVRQGRDYGYTF. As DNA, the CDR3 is TGCAGTGCTAGCGGAGTACGGCAGGGGAGGGACTATGGCTACACCTTC.

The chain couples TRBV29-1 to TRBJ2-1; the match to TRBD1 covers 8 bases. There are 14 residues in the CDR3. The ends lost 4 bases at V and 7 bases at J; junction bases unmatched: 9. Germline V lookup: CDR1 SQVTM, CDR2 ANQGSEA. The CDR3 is CSVVSTGVWNEQFF. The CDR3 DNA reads TGCAGCGTTGTTTCGACAGGGGTCTGGAATGAGCAGTTCTTC.

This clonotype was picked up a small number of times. CDR3 protein: CASSLSRGFGYGYTF. Here the CDR3 DNA reads TGTGCCAGCAGCTTATCTCGGGGTTTTGGCTATGGCTACACCTTC. The chain combines TRBV7-2 with TRBJ1-2; D is undetermined. The germline gives CDR1 SGHTA, CDR2 FQGNSA. With 2 bases removed from V and 4 bases from J, the gap between germline ends came to 14 bases. The CDR3 covers 15 residues.

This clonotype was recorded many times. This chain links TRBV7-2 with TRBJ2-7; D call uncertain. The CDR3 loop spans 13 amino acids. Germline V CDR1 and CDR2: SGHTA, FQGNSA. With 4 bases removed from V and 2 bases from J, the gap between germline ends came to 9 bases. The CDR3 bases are TGTGCCAGCAGCTCTCTGACAACCTACGAGCAGTACTTC. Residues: CASSSLTTYEQYF.

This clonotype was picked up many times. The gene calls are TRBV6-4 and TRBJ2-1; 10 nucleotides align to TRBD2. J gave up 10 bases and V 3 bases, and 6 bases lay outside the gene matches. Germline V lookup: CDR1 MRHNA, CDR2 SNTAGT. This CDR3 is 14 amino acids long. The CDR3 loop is CASSEIAGGLEQFF. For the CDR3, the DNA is TGTGCCAGCAGTGAGATAGCGGGAGGATTGGAGCAGTTCTTC.

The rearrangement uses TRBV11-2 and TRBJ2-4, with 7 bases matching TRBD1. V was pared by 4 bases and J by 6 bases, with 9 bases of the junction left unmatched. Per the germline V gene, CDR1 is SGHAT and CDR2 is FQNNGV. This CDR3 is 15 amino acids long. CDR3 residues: CASSYLYRGLNIQYF. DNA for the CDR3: TGTGCCAGCAGCTACCTCTACAGGGGATTAAACATTCAGTACTTC.

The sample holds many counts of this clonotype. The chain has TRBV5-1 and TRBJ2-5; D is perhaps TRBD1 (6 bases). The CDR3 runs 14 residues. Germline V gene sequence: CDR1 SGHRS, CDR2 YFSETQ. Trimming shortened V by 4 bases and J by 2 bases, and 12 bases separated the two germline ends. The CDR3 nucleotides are TGCGCCAGCAGCGCGGACAGCCGGCAAGAGACCCAGTACTTC. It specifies CASSADSRQETQYF.

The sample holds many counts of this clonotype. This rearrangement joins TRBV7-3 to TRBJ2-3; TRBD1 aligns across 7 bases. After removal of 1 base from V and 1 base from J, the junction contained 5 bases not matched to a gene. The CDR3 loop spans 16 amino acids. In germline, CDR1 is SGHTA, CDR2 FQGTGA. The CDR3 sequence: CASSLKGAGRTDTQYF. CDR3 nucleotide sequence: TGTGCCAGCAGCTTAAAGGGGGCCGGGCGCACAGATACGCAGTATTTT.

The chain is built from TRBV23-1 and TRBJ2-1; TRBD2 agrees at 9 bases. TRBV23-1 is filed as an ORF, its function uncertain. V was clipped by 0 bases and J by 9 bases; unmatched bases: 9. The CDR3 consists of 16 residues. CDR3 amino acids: CASSQSSSSGTPEQFF. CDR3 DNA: TGCGCCAGCAGTCAATCGTCGTCTAGCGGGACCCCTGAGCAGTTCTTC.

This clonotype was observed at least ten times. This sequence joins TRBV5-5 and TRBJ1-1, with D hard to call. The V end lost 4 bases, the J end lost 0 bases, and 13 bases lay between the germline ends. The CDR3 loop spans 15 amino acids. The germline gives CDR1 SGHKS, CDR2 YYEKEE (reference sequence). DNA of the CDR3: TGTGCCAGCAGCGCCCCGTCGAGCATGAACACTGAAGCTTTCTTT. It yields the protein CASSAPSSMNTEAFF. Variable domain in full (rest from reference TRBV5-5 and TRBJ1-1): DAGVTQSPTHLIKTRGQQVTLRCSPISGHKSVSWYQQVLGQGPQFIFQYYEKEERGRGNFPDRFSARQFPNYSSELNVNALLLGDSALYLCASSAPSSMNTEAFFGQGTRLTVV.